What follows are 17 T cell receptor beta chains derived from one specimen sequenced in a study of T cells expressing NK-cell markers. TCRdb re-called the 5' RACE reads and gives one entry per CDR3 protein, without DNA. This repertoire comprises about 440,000 distinct CDR3 sequences; its ten largest clones make up 7.3%. The sequencing sample was made of blood T cells: a sorted CD56 or NKG2C T cell subset, CD4+ or CD8+ T cells, or bulk PBMC T cells (not recorded which). These receptors were collected from a woman aged 18-69 years in good health.

The chain uses TRBV20-1 and TRBJ1-1; the TRBD1 assignment by TCRdb is unverifiable without DNA. Germline CDR1 DFQATT, CDR2 SNEGSKA (reference sequence). CDR3 length equals 13 residues. The chain's CDR3 is CSARVRGNTEAFF.

This rearrangement joins TRBV20-1 to TRBJ2-2; TCRdb designates TRBD2, a call that cannot be tested without DNA. The CDR3 totals 16 residues. CDR1 and CDR2 from the germline V gene are DFQATT and SNEGSKA (reference sequence). CDR3 in amino acids: CSARDRDSLNTGELFF.

The rearrangement uses TRBV5-1 and TRBJ2-2; as DNA is missing, the TRBD1 call by TCRdb cannot be tested. The CDR3 sequence is 17 residues long. Germline CDR1 SGHRS, CDR2 YFSETQ. The CDR3 protein is CASSVIRQGRNTGELFF.

J is TRBJ1-1 and V is TRBV3-1. CDR1 is LGHDT, CDR2 YNNKEL, per germline (reference sequence). The CDR3 consists of 13 residues. Here the CDR3 reads CASSYTENTEAFF.

The V and J genes are TRBV6-5 and TRBJ2-7; TCRdb designates TRBD2, a call that cannot be tested without DNA. The germline V gene encodes CDR1 MNHEY and CDR2 SVGAGI. CDR3 size: 18 residues. Here the CDR3 reads CASSYAGGGLQNLYEQYF.

The chain is built from TRBV6-5 and TRBJ2-2; TCRdb's assignment of TRBD2 cannot be checked, as there is no DNA. Per germline, CDR1 MNHEY and CDR2 SVGAGI. The CDR3 is made up of 16 amino acids. CDR3 sequence: CASSYSGLASSGELFF.

The chain joins TRBV20-1 to TRBJ2-1. This CDR3 is 13 amino acids long. Germline lookup yields CDR1 DFQATT and CDR2 SNEGSKA (reference sequence). The CDR3 region is CSARVRDYSEQFF.

This rearrangement joins TRBV20-1 to TRBJ1-2. From germline, CDR1 is DFQATT and CDR2 SNEGSKA (reference sequence). CDR3 length: 16 residues. The CDR3 protein is CSAVAGGVGLMDGYTF.

V gene TRBV27 combines with J gene TRBJ2-1; TCRdb proposes TRBD2, but this gene call is untestable without DNA. Germline loops: CDR1 MNHEY, CDR2 SMNVEV (reference sequence). This CDR3 contains 18 residues. Here the CDR3 reads CASSLYAAGGSTYNEQFF.

This chain connects TRBV4-3 to TRBJ1-2; as DNA is missing, the TRBD1 call by TCRdb cannot be tested. In germline, CDR1 is LGHNA, CDR2 YSLEER. This CDR3 region has 15 residues. CDR3 residues: CASSQSRGRGHGYTF.

The chain combines TRBV4-1 with TRBJ1-5. Germline assignment: CDR1 MGHRA and CDR2 YSYEKL. This CDR3 region has 14 residues. CDR3 in amino acids: CASSQGTKNQPQHF.

V and J are TRBV18 and TRBJ2-2. Germline CDR1 reads KGHSH; CDR2 reads LQKENI. This CDR3 is built from 17 residues. CDR3 residues: CASSPPSGSSNTGELFF. The full variable domain, completed using reference TRBV18 and TRBJ2-2, is NAGVMQNPRHLVRRRGQEARLRCSPMKGHSHVYWYRQLPEEGLKFMVYLQKENIIDESGMPKERFSAEFPKEGPSILRIQQVVRGDSAAYFCASSPPSGSSNTGELFFGEGSRLTVL.

This sequence joins TRBV4-3 and TRBJ2-3; TCRdb's D gene call, TRBD2, goes unchecked for lack of DNA. The CDR3 consists of 17 residues. Germline V lookup: CDR1 LGHNA, CDR2 YSLEER. The CDR3: CASSQALDREEGDTQYF.

This chain joins TRBV4-2 and TRBJ1-2; TCRdb selects TRBD1, and the lack of DNA leaves this call unchecked. Germline assignment: CDR1 LGHNA and CDR2 YNFKEQ. This CDR3 has 16 amino acids. The CDR3 here is CASSQEQGGGNYGYTF.

The chain is built from TRBV4-3 and TRBJ2-3; no DNA is available, so the TRBD1 call from TCRdb remains unchecked. The CDR3 has 16 amino acids. Looked up from germline, CDR1 is LGHNA and CDR2 is YSLEER. CDR3 region: CASSQGRGGYTDTQYF.

CDR3 in amino acids: CASSQHTNTEAFF. The J gene is TRBJ1-1, the V gene TRBV4-3. Looked up from germline, CDR1 is LGHNA and CDR2 is YSLEER. The CDR3 is 13 residues long.

V and J are TRBV5-1 and TRBJ2-1. CDR1 and CDR2 (germline): SGHRS, YFSETQ. The CDR3 has 13 residues. The chain's CDR3 is CASSFFPYNEQFF.